The source of this TCR beta chain is a study of long-term antiretroviral therapy in people with HIV. Researchers report immunoSEQ v3.0 was run at survey level. Method: immunoSEQ multiplex PCR; TCRdb's copy keeps in-frame clones and lacks some. The sample records 20,000 to 30,000 clones, about 83% being singletons. Before they underwent DNA extraction, samples held 1-10 million cryopreserved PBMC. The source was unsorted PBMCs, collected 3 years after starting antiretroviral therapy. The sequence came from a man younger than 35 with HIV.

The CDR3 nucleotides are TGTGCCAGCAGGGCCAGGGCGAGCTCTGGAAACACCATATATTTT. Its translation is CASRARASSGNTIYF. The J gene is TRBJ1-3, the V gene TRBV11-2; perhaps TRBD1 as D (5 bases). V lost 6 bases, J lost 0 bases, and 12 bases lay in between. The CDR3 is 15 residues long. Germline loops: CDR1 SGHAT, CDR2 FQNNGV.